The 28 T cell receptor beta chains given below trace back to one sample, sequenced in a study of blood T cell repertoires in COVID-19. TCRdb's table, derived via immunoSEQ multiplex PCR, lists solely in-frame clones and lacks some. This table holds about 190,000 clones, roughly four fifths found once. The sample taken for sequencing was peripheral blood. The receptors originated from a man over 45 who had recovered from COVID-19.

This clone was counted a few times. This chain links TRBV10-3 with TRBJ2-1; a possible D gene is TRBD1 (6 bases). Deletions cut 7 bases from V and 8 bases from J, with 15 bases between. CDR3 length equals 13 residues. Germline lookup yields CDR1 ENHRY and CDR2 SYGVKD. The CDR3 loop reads CAINWQGIDEQFF. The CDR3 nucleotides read TGTGCCATCAATTGGCAGGGGATCGATGAGCAGTTCTTC.

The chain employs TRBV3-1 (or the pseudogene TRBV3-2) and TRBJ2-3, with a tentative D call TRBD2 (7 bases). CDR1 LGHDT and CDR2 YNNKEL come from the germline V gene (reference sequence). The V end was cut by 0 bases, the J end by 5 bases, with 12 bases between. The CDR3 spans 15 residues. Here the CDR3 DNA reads TGTGCCAGCAGCCAAGATCCGGGGGGCGAAGATACGCAGTATTTT. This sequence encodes CASSQDPGGEDTQYF.

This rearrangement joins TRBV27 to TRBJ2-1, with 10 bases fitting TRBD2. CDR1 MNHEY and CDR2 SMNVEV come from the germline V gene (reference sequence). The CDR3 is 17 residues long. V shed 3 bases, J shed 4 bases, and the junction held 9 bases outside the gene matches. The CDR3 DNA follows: TGTGCCAGCAGTTTGAGAAAAGCGGGAGGGCTTTACAATGAGCAGTTCTTC. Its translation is CASSLRKAGGLYNEQFF.

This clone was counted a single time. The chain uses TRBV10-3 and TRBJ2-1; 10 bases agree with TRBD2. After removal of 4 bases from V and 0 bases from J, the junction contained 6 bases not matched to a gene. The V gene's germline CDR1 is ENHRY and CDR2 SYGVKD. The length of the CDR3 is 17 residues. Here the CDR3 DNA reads TGTGCCATCAGTGTGTCTAGCGGGGGCCGCTCCTACAATGAGCAGTTCTTC. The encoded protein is CAISVSSGGRSYNEQFF.

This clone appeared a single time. This CDR3 is CATSEEAGTDTGELFF. In DNA, the CDR3 is TGTGCCACCAGTGAAGAAGCGGGCACTGACACCGGGGAGCTGTTTTTT. The V gene is TRBV24-1, the J gene TRBJ2-2; TRBD2 might be the D (6 bases). Germline CDR1 and CDR2: KGHDR and SFDVKD. Trimming took off 4 bases at V and 3 bases at J, with 14 bases between the two ends. The CDR3 is made up of 16 amino acids.

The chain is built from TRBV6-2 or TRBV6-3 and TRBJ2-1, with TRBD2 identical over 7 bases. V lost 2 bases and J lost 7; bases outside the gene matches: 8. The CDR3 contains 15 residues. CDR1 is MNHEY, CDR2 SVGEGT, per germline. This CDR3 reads CASSYGGGAPNEQFF. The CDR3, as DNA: TGTGCCAGCAGTTACGGCGGGGGAGCCCCTAATGAGCAGTTCTTC.

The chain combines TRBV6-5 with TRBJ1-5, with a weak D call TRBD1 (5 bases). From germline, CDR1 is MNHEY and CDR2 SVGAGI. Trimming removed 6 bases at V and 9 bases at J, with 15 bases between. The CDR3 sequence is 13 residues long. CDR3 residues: CASRGLPRGPQHF. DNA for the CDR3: TGTGCCAGCAGGGGACTCCCGCGGGGGCCCCAGCATTTT.

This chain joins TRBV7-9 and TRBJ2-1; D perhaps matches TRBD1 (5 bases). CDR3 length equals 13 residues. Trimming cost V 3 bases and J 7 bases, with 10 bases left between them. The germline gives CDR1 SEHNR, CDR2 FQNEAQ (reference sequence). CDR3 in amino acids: CASSLPQGNEQFF. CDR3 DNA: TGTGCCAGCAGCTTGCCCCAGGGTAATGAGCAGTTCTTC.

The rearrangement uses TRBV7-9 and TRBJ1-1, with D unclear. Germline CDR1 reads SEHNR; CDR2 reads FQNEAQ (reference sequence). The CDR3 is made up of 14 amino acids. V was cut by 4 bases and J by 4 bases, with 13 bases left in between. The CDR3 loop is CASSSEVRVTEAFF. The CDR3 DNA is TGTGCCAGCAGCTCGGAGGTTAGAGTCACTGAAGCTTTCTTT.

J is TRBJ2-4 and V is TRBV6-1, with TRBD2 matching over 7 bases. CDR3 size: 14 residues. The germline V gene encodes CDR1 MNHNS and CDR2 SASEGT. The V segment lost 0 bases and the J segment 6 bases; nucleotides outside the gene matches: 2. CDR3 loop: CASSEAWGGNIQYF. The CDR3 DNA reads TGTGCCAGCAGTGAAGCATGGGGGGGAAACATTCAGTACTTC.

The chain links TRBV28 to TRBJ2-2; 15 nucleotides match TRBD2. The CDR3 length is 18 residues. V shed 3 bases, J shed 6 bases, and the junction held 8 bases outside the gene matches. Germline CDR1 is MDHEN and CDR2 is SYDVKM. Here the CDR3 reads CASSFLGLAGGRAGELFF. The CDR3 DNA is TGTGCCAGCAGTTTCCTGGGACTAGCGGGAGGTCGTGCCGGGGAGCTGTTTTTT.

The CDR3 is CASSYDLAGGNEQFF. CDR3 nucleotides: TGTGCCAGCAGTTACGACTTAGCGGGAGGGAATGAGCAGTTCTTC. The chain combines TRBV6-5 with TRBJ2-1; 11 bases fit TRBD2. Germline V lookup: CDR1 MNHEY, CDR2 SVGAGI. This CDR3 spans 15 amino acids. J was trimmed by 7 bases and V by 2 bases; bases with no gene match: 4.

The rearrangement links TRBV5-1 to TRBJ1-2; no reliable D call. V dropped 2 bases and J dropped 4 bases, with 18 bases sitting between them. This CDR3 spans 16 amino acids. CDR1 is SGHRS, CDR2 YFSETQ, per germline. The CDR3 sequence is CASSFDNREPGYGYTF. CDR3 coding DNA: TGCGCCAGCAGCTTTGACAACCGGGAACCGGGCTATGGCTACACCTTC.

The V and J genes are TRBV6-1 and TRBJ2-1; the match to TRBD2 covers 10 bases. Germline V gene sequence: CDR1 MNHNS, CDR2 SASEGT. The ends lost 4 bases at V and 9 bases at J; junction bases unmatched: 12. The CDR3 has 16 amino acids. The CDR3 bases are TGTGCCAGCAGTGCATTCACTAGCGGGATGCATGGTGAGCAGTTCTTC. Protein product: CASSAFTSGMHGEQFF.

CDR3 protein: CASSGAGNTEAFF. The CDR3 nucleotides read TGTGCCAGCTCAGGGGCAGGGAACACTGAAGCTTTCTTT. The V call is TRBV18, the J call TRBJ1-1; the D gene is possibly TRBD1 (5 bases). In germline, CDR1 is KGHSH, CDR2 LQKENI. V was cut by 5 bases and J by 1 base, with 8 bases left in between. This CDR3 has 13 residues.

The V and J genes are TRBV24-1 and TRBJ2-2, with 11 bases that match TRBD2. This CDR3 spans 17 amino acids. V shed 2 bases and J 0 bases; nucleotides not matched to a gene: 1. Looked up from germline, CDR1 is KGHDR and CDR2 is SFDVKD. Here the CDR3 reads CATSDSSGRTNTGELFF. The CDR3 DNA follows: TGTGCCACCAGTGATTCTAGCGGGAGGACGAACACCGGGGAGCTGTTTTTT.

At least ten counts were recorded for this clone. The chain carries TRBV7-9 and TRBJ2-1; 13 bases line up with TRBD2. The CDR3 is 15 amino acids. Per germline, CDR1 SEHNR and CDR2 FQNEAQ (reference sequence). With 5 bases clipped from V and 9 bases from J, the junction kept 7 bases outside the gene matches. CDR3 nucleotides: TGTGCCAGCAGCAGAGGGACTAGCGGGGCGGCTGAGCAGTTCTTC. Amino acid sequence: CASSRGTSGAAEQFF.

This chain's CDR3 is CATSDPTSGSYNEQFF. The CDR3 bases are TGTGCCACCAGTGATCCGACTAGCGGTTCCTACAATGAGCAGTTCTTC. The V gene is TRBV24-1, the J gene TRBJ2-1; 9 bases are shared with TRBD2. This CDR3 has 16 amino acids. Germline CDR1 reads KGHDR; CDR2 reads SFDVKD. Unmatched junction bases numbered 3, after V lost 3 bases and J lost 1 base.

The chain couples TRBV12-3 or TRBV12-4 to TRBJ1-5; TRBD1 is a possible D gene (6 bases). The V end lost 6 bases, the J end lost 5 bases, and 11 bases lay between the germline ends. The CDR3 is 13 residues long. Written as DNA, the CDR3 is TGTGCCAGCAGCCCGAACAGGGATCAGCCCCAGCATTTT. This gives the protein CASSPNRDQPQHF.

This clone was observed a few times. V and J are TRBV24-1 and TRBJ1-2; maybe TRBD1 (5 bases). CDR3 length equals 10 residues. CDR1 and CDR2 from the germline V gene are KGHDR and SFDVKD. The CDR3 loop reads CAGATYGYTF. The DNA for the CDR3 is TGTGCAGGGGCAACCTATGGCTACACCTTC.

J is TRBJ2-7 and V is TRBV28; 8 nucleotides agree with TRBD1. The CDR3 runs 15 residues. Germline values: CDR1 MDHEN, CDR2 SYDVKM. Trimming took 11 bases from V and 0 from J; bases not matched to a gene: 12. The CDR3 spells CAALRRTGSSYEQYF. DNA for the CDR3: TGTGCCGCGTTGAGACGGACAGGGAGCTCCTACGAGCAGTACTTC. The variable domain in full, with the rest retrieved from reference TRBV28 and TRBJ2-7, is DVKVTQSSRYLVKRTGEKVFLECVQDMDHENMFWYRQDPGLGLRLIYFSYDVKMKEKGDIPEGYSVSREKKERFSLILESASTNQTSMYLCAALRRTGSSYEQYFGPGTRLTVT.

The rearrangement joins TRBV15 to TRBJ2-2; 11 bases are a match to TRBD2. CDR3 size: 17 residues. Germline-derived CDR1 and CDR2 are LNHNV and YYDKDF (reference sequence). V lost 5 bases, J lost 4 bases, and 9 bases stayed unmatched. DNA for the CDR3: TGTGCCACCAGCGGCCCACTCGGACTAGCGGGCACCGGGGAGCTGTTTTTT. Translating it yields CATSGPLGLAGTGELFF.

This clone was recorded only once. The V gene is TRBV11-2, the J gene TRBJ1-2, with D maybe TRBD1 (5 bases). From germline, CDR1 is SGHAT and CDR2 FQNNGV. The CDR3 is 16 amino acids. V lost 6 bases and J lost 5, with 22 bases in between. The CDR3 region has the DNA TGTGCCAGCAGATCGACCAAAACCGGGGGGGTATATGGCTACACCTTC. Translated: CASRSTKTGGVYGYTF.

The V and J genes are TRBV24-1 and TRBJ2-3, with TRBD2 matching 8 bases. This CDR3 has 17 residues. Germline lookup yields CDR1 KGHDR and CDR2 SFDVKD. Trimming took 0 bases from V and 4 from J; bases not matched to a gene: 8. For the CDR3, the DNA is TGTGCCACCAGTGATTTGGGCTCGGCGGGAGGCGCAGATACGCAGTATTTT. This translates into CATSDLGSAGGADTQYF.

The CDR3 sequence is CASSMVDRGEEKLFF. The CDR3 DNA follows: TGTGCCAGTAGTATGGTGGACAGGGGGGAAGAAAAACTGTTTTTT. V is TRBV19 and J is TRBJ1-4, with 10 bases lining up with TRBD1. Germline V gene lookup returns CDR1 LNHDA and CDR2 SQIVND (reference sequence). The CDR3 loop spans 15 amino acids. J was trimmed by 8 bases and V by 3 bases; bases with no gene match: 6.

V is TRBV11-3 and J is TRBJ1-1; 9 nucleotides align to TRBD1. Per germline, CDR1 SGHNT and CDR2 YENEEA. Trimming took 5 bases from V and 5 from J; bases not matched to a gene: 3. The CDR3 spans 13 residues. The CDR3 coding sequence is TGTGCCAGCAGCCGACAGGGGGGAACTGAAGCTTTCTTT. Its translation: CASSRQGGTEAFF.

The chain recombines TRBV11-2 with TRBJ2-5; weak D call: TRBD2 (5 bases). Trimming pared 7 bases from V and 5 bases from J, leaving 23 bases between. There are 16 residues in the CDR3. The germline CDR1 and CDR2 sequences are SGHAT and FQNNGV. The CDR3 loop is CASMRLHSENRETQYF. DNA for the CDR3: TGTGCCAGCATGCGACTCCATAGCGAGAATAGGGAGACCCAGTACTTC.

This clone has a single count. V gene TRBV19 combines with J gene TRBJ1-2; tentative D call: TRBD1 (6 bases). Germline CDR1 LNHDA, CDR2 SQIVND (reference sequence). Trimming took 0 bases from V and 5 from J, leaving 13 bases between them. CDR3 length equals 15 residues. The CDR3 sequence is CASSIDPQGSYGYTF. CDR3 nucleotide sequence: TGTGCCAGTAGTATAGATCCACAGGGCTCGTATGGCTACACCTTC.